This TCR beta chain comes out of a study of beta chain features in type 1 diabetes. Heparinised blood was drawn once per donor, averaging roughly 120 mL. The CDR3 length is 12 residues. The trim removed 1 base at V and 11 bases at J, leaving 2 bases unmatched. Germline CDR1 and CDR2: SEHNR and FQNEAQ (reference sequence). Points from the study as a whole: PCR might favor shorter templates, equally in patients and controls. Among all four CD4+ subsets, Type 1 diabetes patients had TCRB CDR3s that were moderately but significantly shorter. Lower insertion and higher deletion counts appeared at VDJ junctions in type 1 diabetes patients.

Every isolated RNA sample was fully reverse transcribed, so sequencing captured expressed TCRB transcripts. Measured with immunoSEQ multiplex PCR; TCRdb has only the in-frame clones, and not every one. This table has some 110,000 clones, 16% appearing once. This clone was seen only a few times. Its specificity is not known. This TCR was recovered from a man aged 30 to 45 with type 1 diabetes. This chain joins TRBV7-9 and TRBJ1-5, with 7 bases that match TRBD1. The sequenced sample consisted of central memory CD4+ T cells from blood. The CDR3 nucleotides read TGTGCCAGCAGCTTAGAGGGGGCGACCCAGCATTTT. It is translated as CASSLEGATQHF. The entire variable domain, with the rest obtained from reference TRBV7-9 and TRBJ1-5, is as follows: DTGVSQNPRHKITKRGQNVTFRCDPISEHNRLYWYRQTLGQGPEFLTYFQNEAQLEKSRLLSDRFSAERPKGSFSTLEIQRTEQGDSAMYLCASSLEGATQHFGDGTRLSIL.